This TCR beta chain derives from a study of blood T cell repertoires in COVID-19. Across the study: Spain, Italy and the United States supplied samples that represented acute and convalescent COVID-19. T cells, B-cell-depleted T cells, or PBMCs provided the cDNA or gDNA that served as material.

The V gene's germline CDR1 is SEHNR and CDR2 FQNEAQ (reference sequence). Trimming took 5 bases from V and 2 from J, leaving 10 bases between them. This CDR3 is 14 amino acids long. As originally analysed: Nucleated cell number was recorded as an estimate derived from reference gene primer amplification. The method was immunoSEQ multiplex PCR; TCRdb's version includes in-frame clones alone and lacks a portion of them. That table furnishes V, J and clone size, whereas the DNA furnished D and trimming. The profile covers nearly 60,000 clones, with roughly 90% appearing a single time and less than 15% taken by the ten largest.

This TCR derives from a man between 60 and 70 years old with active COVID-19. The chain recombines TRBV7-9 with TRBJ1-5; D call uncertain. Sequencing was performed on peripheral blood. The CDR3 spells CASSRGFGNQPQHF. CDR3 coding DNA: TGTGCCAGCAGCCGGGGTTTTGGCAATCAGCCCCAGCATTTT.